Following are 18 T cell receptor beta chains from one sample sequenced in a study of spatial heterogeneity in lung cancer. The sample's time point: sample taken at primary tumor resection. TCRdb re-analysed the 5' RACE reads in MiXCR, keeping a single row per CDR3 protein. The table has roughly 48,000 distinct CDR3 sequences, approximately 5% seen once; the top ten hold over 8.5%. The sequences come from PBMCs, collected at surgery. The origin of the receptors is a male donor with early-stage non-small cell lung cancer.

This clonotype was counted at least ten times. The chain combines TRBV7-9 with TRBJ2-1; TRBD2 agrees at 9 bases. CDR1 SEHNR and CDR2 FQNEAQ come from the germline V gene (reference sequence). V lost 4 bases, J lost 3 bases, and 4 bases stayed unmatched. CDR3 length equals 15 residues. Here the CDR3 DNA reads TGTGCCAGCAGCTCCGGACTAGCGAGCTACAATGAGCAGTTCTTC. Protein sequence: CASSSGLASYNEQFF.

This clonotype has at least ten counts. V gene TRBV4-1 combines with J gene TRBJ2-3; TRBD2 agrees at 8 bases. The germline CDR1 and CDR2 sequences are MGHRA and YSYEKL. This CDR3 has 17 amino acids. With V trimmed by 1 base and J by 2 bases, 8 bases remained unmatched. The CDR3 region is CASSQVAGRGNTDTQYF. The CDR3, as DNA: TGCGCCAGCAGCCAAGTAGCGGGGCGGGGGAACACAGATACGCAGTATTTT.

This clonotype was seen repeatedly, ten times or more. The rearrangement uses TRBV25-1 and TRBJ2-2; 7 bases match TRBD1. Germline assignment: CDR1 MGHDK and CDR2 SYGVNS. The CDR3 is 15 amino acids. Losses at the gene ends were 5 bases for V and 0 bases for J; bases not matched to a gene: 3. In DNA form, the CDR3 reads TGTGCCAGCAGTCTAGGGGGCCCGAACACCGGGGAGCTGTTTTTT. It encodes CASSLGGPNTGELFF.

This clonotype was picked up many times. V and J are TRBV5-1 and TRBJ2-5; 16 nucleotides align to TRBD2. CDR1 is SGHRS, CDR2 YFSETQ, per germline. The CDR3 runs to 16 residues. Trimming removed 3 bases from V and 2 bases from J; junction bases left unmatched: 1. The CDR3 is CASSWGLAGGQETQYF. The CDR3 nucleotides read TGCGCCAGCAGCTGGGGACTAGCGGGAGGGCAAGAGACCCAGTACTTC.

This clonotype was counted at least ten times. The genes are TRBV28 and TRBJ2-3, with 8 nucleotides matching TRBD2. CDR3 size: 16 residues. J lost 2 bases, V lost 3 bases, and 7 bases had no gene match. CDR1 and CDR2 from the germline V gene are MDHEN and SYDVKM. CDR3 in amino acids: CASSFSAGDNTDTQYF. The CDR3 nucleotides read TGTGCCAGCAGTTTTTCAGCGGGAGATAACACAGATACGCAGTATTTT.

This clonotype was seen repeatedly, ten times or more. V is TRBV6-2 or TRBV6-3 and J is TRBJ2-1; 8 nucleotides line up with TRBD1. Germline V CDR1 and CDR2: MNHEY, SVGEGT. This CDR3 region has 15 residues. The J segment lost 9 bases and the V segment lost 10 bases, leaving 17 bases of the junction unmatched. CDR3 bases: TGTGCCACCGCAGGGGGCCCGGGTACTGCGAGTGAGCAGTTCTTC. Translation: CATAGGPGTASEQFF.

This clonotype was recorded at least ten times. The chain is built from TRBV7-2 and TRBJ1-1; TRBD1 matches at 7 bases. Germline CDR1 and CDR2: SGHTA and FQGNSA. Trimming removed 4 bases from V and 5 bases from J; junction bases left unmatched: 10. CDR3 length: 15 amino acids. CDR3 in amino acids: CASSSTGQEGTEAFF. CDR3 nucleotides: TGTGCCAGCAGCTCAACTGGACAGGAGGGGACTGAAGCTTTCTTT.

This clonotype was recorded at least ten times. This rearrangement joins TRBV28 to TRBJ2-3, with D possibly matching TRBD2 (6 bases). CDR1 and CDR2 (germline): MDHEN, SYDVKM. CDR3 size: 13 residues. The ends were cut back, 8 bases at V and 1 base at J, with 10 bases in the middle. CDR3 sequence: CASLRRGTDTQYF. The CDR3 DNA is TGTGCCAGCCTAAGGAGGGGCACAGATACGCAGTATTTT.

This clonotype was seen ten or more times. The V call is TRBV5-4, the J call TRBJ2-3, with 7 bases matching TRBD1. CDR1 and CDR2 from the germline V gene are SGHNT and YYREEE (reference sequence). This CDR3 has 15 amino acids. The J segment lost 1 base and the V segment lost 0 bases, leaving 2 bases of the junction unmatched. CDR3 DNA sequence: TGTGCCAGCAGCTTGGAAGGACAGGGCACAGATACGCAGTATTTT. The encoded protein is CASSLEGQGTDTQYF.

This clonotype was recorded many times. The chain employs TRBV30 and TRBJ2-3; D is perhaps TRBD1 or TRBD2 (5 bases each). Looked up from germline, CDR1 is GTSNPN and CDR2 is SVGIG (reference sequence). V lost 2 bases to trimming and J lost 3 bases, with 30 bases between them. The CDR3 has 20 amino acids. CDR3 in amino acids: CAWSPPDRLSGIRRTDTQYF. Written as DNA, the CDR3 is TGTGCCTGGAGTCCCCCAGACAGACTCTCCGGGATCCGGAGGACAGATACGCAGTATTTT.

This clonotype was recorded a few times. The chain's CDR3 is CASSPRGEKLFF. The CDR3 DNA reads TGTGCCAGCAGCCCCCGGGGTGAAAAACTGTTTTTT. The chain employs TRBV7-2 and TRBJ1-4; D not certain. This CDR3 is built from 12 residues. V dropped 5 bases and J dropped 7 bases, with 8 bases sitting between them. The germline V gene has CDR1 SGHTA and CDR2 FQGNSA.

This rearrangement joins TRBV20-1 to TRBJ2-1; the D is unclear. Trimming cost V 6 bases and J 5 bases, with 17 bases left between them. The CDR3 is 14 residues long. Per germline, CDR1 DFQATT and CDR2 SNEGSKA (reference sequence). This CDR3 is CSAQIHTAHNEQFF. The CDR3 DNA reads TGCAGTGCCCAGATACATACAGCCCACAATGAGCAGTTCTTC.

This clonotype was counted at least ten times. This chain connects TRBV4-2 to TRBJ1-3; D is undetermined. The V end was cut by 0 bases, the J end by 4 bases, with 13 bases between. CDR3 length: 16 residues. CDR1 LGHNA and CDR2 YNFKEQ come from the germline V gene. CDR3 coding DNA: TGTGCCAGCAGCCAAGATTGGACGAGCAGGGGAAACACCATATATTTT. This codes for CASSQDWTSRGNTIYF.

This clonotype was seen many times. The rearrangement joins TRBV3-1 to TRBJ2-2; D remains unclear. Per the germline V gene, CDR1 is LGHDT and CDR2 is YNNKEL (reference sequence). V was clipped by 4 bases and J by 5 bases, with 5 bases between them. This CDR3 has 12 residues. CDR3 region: CASSLRTGELFF. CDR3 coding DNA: TGTGCCAGCAGCCTCCGGACCGGGGAGCTGTTTTTT. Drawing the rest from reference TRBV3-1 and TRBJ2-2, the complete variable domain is DTAVSQTPKYLVTQMGNDKSIKCEQNLGHDTMYWYKQDSKKFLKIMFSYNNKELIINETVPNRFSPKSPDKAHLNLHINSLELGDSAVYFCASSLRTGELFFGEGSRLTVL.

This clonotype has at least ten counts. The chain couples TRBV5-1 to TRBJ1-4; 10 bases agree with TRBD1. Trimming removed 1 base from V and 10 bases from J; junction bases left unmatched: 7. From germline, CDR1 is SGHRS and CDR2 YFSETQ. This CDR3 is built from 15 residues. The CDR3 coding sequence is TGCGCCAGCAGCTTGAGCGACAGGGGGCAGGGAAAACTGTTTTTT. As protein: CASSLSDRGQGKLFF. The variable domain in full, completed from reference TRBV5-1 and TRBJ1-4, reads KAGVTQTPRYLIKTRGQQVTLSCSPISGHRSVSWYQQTPGQGLQFLFEYFSETQRNKGNFPGRFSGRQFSNSRSEMNVSTLELGDSALYLCASSLSDRGQGKLFFGSGTQLSVL.

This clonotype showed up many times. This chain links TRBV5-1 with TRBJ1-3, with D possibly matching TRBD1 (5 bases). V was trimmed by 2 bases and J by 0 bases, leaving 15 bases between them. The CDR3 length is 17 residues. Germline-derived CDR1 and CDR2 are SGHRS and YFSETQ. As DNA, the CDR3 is TGCGCCAGCAGCTTTAACCCGGGACGACTCTCTGGAAACACCATATATTTT. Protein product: CASSFNPGRLSGNTIYF.

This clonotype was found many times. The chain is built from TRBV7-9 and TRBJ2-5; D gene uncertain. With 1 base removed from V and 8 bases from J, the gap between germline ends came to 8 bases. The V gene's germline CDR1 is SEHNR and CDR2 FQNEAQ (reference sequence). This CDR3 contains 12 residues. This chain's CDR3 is CASSLEEVTQYF. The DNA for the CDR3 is TGTGCCAGCAGCTTAGAAGAGGTCACCCAGTACTTC.

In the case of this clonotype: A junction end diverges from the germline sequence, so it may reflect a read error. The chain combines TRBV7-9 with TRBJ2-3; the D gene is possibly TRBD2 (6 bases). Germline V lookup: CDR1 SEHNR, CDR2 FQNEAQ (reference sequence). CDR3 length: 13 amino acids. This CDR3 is CASSLGTGDTQYF. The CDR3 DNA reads TGTGCCAGCAGCCTCGGGACGGGAGATACACAGTATTTT.